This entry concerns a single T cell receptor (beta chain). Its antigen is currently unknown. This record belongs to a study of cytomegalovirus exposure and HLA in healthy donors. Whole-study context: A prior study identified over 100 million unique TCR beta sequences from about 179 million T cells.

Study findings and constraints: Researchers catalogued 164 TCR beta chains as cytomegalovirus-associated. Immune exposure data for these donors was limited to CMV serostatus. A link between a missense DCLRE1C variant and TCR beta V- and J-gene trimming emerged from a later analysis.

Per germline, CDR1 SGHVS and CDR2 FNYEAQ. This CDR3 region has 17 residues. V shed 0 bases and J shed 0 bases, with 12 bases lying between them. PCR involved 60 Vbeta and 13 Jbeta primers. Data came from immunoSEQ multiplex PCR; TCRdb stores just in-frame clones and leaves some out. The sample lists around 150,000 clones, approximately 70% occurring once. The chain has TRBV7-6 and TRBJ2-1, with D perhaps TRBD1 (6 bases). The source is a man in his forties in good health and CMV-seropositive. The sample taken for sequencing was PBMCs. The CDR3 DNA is TGTGCCAGCAGCTTAGCCCAGGGGTTTAGCTCCTACAATGAGCAGTTCTTC. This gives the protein CASSLAQGFSSYNEQFF. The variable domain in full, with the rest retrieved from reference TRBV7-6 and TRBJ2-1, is GAGVSQSPRYKVTKRGQDVALRCDPISGHVSLYWYRQALGQGPEFLTYFNYEAQQDKSGLPNDRFSAERPEGSISTLTIQRTEQRDSAMYRCASSLAQGFSSYNEQFFGPGTRLTVL.